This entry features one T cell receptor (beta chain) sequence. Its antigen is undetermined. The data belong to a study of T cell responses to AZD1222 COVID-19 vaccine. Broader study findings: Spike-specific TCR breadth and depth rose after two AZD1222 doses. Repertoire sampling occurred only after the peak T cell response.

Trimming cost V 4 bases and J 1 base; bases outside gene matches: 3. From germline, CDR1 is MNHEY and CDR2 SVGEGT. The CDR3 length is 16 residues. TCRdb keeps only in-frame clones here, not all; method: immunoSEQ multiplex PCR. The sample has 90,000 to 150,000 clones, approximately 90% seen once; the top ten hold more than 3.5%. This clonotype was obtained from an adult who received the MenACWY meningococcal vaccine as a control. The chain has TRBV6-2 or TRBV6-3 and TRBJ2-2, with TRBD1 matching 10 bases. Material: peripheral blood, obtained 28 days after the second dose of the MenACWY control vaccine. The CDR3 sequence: CASSSDRGMNTGELFF. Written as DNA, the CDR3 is TGTGCCAGCAGTTCGGACAGGGGGATGAACACCGGGGAGCTGTTTTTT.